A selection of T cell receptor beta chains follows, all from one sample in a study of neurological immune-mediated disorders. TCRdb processed the 5' RACE reads anew with MiXCR; each CDR3 protein has one entry. The sample shows tens of thousands of distinct CDR3 sequences, roughly 13% of them seen only once. Sequenced sample: PBMCs. The receptors were sampled from a female donor with HTLV-1-associated myelopathy (HAM/TSP). The CDR3 runs from the conserved cysteine through the conserved F or W. D genes are given only for firm matches. A clone size is listed for some rows: how often the clone was seen (once, few, many), or a class if it is expanded.

D: .; J: TRBJ2-3; length: 14; V: TRBV6-5; size: .; CDR3: CASRTRRGSDTQYF; DNA: TGTGCCAGCAGAACGCGGAGGGGGTCAGATACGCAGTATTTT
D: .; J: TRBJ2-1; length: 12; V: TRBV10-3; size: medium-sized; CDR3: CAIRRGLDEQFF; DNA: TGTGCCATCAGGAGGGGTCTCGATGAGCAGTTCTTC
D: .; J: TRBJ2-2; length: 15; V: TRBV7-3; size: many; CDR3: CASSFGTPNTGELFF; DNA: TGTGCCAGCAGTTTCGGGACACCGAACACCGGGGAGCTGTTTTTT
D: .; J: TRBJ2-2; length: 15; V: TRBV28; size: many; CDR3: CASSFYGKITGELFF; DNA: TGTGCCAGCAGTTTTTATGGAAAAATCACCGGGGAGCTGTTTTTT
D: .; J: TRBJ1-5; length: 13; V: TRBV29-1; size: .; CDR3: CSVSKGVDQPQHF; DNA: TGCAGCGTATCAAAAGGGGTCGATCAGCCCCAGCATTTT
D: .; J: TRBJ2-3; length: 17; V: TRBV5-6; size: many; CDR3: CASSLPDRDPSTDTQYF; DNA: TGTGCCAGCAGTCTCCCCGACCGGGACCCTAGCACAGATACGCAGTATTTT
D: .; J: TRBJ2-5; length: 14; V: TRBV6-5; size: many; CDR3: CASSYLVNQETQYF; DNA: TGTGCCAGCAGTTACCTGGTCAACCAAGAGACCCAGTACTTC
D: TRBD2; J: TRBJ2-1; length: 16; V: TRBV20-1; size: many; CDR3: CSATAASGGTYNEQFF; DNA: TGCAGTGCTACTGCCGCTAGCGGGGGCACCTACAATGAGCAGTTCTTC
D: TRBD1; J: TRBJ2-7; length: 14; V: TRBV5-4; size: many; CDR3: CASSSGQALGEQYF; DNA: TGTGCCAGCAGCTCCGGACAGGCACTGGGCGAGCAGTACTTC
D: TRBD1; J: TRBJ1-5; length: 14; V: TRBV28; size: many; CDR3: CASSPGQGNQPQHF; DNA: TGTGCCAGCAGCCCGGGACAGGGGAATCAGCCCCAGCATTTT
D: .; J: TRBJ2-7; length: 13; V: TRBV12-3/TRBV12-4; size: many; CDR3: CASSFLDRYEQYF; DNA: TGTGCCAGCAGTTTCCTCGACCGATACGAGCAGTACTTC
D: .; J: TRBJ1-1; length: 17; V: TRBV7-9; size: many; CDR3: CASSSPGGGHGNTEAFF; DNA: TGTGCCAGCAGCTCACCTGGCGGGGGCCACGGAAACACTGAAGCTTTCTTT
D: .; J: TRBJ1-2; length: 14; V: TRBV20-1; size: many; CDR3: CSAPLGSRFYGYTF; DNA: TGCAGTGCTCCCTTAGGGTCCAGATTTTATGGCTACACCTTC
D: .; J: TRBJ2-7; length: 11; V: TRBV29-1; size: many; CDR3: CSVVQDGEQYF; DNA: TGCAGCGTCGTACAGGATGGGGAGCAGTACTTC
D: .; J: TRBJ1-1; length: 13; V: TRBV18; size: few; CDR3: CASSLRDLAEAFF; DNA: TGTGCCAGCTCTCTCAGGGACTTAGCTGAAGCTTTCTTT
D: .; J: TRBJ2-7; length: 13; V: TRBV7-8; size: many; CDR3: CASSLGRVYEQYF; DNA: TGTGCCAGCAGCTTAGGAAGGGTATACGAGCAGTACTTC
D: TRBD1; J: TRBJ1-6; length: 14; V: TRBV18; size: many; CDR3: CASSPTGRDSPLHF; DNA: TGTGCCAGCTCACCGACAGGGAGGGATTCACCCCTCCACTTT
D: .; J: TRBJ2-7; length: 14; V: TRBV5-6; size: many; CDR3: CASSRGHLAYEQYF; DNA: TGTGCCAGCAGCCGGGGACATTTGGCCTACGAGCAGTACTTC
D: TRBD1; J: TRBJ2-7; length: 13; V: TRBV11-2; size: many; CDR3: CASSLVVGDRGLF; DNA: TGTGCCAGCAGCTTAGTCGTAGGGGACAGGGGTCTCTTC
D: TRBD2; J: TRBJ2-7; length: 15; V: TRBV12-3/TRBV12-4; size: few; CDR3: CASSPTSAFSNEQYF; DNA: TGTGCCAGCAGTCCCACTAGCGCTTTCTCCAACGAGCAGTACTTC
D: TRBD2; J: TRBJ2-7; length: 14; V: TRBV5-1; size: many; CDR3: CASSLGLAGLEQYF; DNA: TGCGCCAGCAGCTTGGGACTAGCGGGGCTCGAGCAGTACTTC
D: TRBD1; J: TRBJ1-2; length: 16; V: TRBV12-3/TRBV12-4; size: .; CDR3: CASSRATTRGAYGYTF; DNA: TGTGCCAGCTCAAGGGCCACCACCAGGGGGGCCTATGGCTACACCTTC
D: TRBD1; J: TRBJ2-7; length: 14; V: TRBV28; size: many; CDR3: CASRPGQGDYEQYF; DNA: TGTGCCAGCAGACCGGGACAGGGGGACTACGAGCAGTACTTC
D: TRBD1; J: TRBJ1-1; length: 14; V: TRBV7-3; size: many; CDR3: CASSPPGQTFEAFF; DNA: TGTGCCAGCAGTCCCCCGGGACAGACCTTCGAAGCTTTCTTT
D: .; J: TRBJ2-3; length: 14; V: TRBV25-1; size: many; CDR3: CASSGAASTDTQYF; DNA: TGTGCCAGCAGTGGGGCAGCTAGCACAGATACGCAGTATTTT
D: TRBD1; J: TRBJ2-1; length: 13; V: TRBV7-2; size: .; CDR3: CASTKDRGNEQFF; DNA: TGTGCCAGCACCAAGGACAGGGGCAATGAGCAGTTCTTC
D: TRBD1; J: TRBJ2-1; length: 15; V: TRBV2; size: .; CDR3: CASSERGGLYNEQFF; DNA: TGTGCCAGCAGTGAAAGAGGGGGCCTCTACAATGAGCAGTTCTTC
D: TRBD1; J: TRBJ1-5; length: 15; V: TRBV20-1; size: many; CDR3: CSAPFGTGGHQPQHF; DNA: TGCAGTGCGCCGTTCGGGACAGGGGGCCATCAGCCCCAGCATTTT
D: .; J: TRBJ2-2; length: 16; V: TRBV24-1; size: many; CDR3: CATSDLEVVNTGELFF; DNA: TGTGCCACCAGTGATTTAGAAGTTGTGAACACCGGGGAGCTGTTTTTT
D: TRBD2; J: TRBJ2-5; length: 14; V: TRBV7-2; size: many; CDR3: CASSSLAVGETQYF; DNA: TGTGCCAGCAGCTCGCTAGCGGTTGGGGAGACCCAGTACTTC
D: .; J: TRBJ2-3; length: 19; V: TRBV25-1; size: many; CDR3: CASSGAGAEDKTSTDTQYF; DNA: TGTGCCAGCAGCGGCGCTGGCGCTGAGGACAAAACTAGCACAGATACGCAGTATTTT
D: .; J: TRBJ2-5; length: 13; V: TRBV12-3/TRBV12-4; size: many; CDR3: CASSPGSRETQYF; DNA: TGTGCCAGCAGCCCCGGTTCACGGGAGACCCAGTACTTC
D: TRBD1; J: TRBJ2-3; length: 15; V: TRBV6-5; size: .; CDR3: CASSNRDRTADTQYF; DNA: TGTGCCAGCAGTAACCGGGACAGAACAGCAGATACGCAGTATTTT
D: .; J: TRBJ2-5; length: 14; V: TRBV5-1; size: many; CDR3: CASSLVDSGETQYF; DNA: TGCGCCAGCAGCTTGGTGGACAGCGGGGAGACCCAGTACTTC
D: TRBD2; J: TRBJ2-7; length: 14; V: TRBV4-1; size: many; CDR3: CASSQVGGGREQYF; DNA: TGCGCCAGCAGCCAAGTCGGGGGGGGCAGGGAGCAGTACTTC
D: TRBD1; J: TRBJ2-1; length: 16; V: TRBV7-9; size: many; CDR3: CASSPRGQGAGNEQFF; DNA: TGTGCCAGCAGCCCTAGAGGCCAGGGGGCGGGTAATGAGCAGTTCTTC
D: .; J: TRBJ2-1; length: 17; V: TRBV4-1; size: many; CDR3: CASSQADMGFSYNEQFF; DNA: TGCGCCAGCAGCCAGGCGGACATGGGTTTTTCCTACAATGAGCAGTTCTTC
D: TRBD1; J: TRBJ2-3; length: 14; V: TRBV24-1; size: .; CDR3: CATREGQDTYTQYF; DNA: TGTGCAACCAGAGAGGGACAGGACACATATACGCAGTATTTT
D: .; J: TRBJ2-5; length: 12; V: TRBV2; size: .; CDR3: CASTGGWETQYF; DNA: TGTGCCAGTACTGGGGGATGGGAGACCCAGTACTTC
D: .; J: TRBJ2-1; length: 16; V: TRBV10-3; size: many; CDR3: CAISRGMDPTNNEQFF; DNA: TGTGCCATCAGTAGGGGTATGGATCCAACTAACAATGAGCAGTTCTTC
D: .; J: TRBJ1-1; length: 12; V: TRBV4-1; size: many; CDR3: CAKRPHLTEAFF; DNA: TGCGCCAAGCGTCCCCACCTCACTGAAGCTTTCTTT
D: .; J: TRBJ1-5; length: 14; V: TRBV2; size: many; CDR3: CASSVGFSNQPQHF; DNA: TGTGCCAGCAGTGTGGGGTTTAGCAATCAGCCCCAGCATTTT
D: .; J: TRBJ2-1; length: 15; V: TRBV20-1; size: many; CDR3: CSARDPGPTNNEQFF; DNA: TGCAGTGCTAGGGATCCGGGACCGACCAACAATGAGCAGTTCTTC
D: TRBD2; J: TRBJ2-7; length: 14; V: TRBV6-5; size: many; CDR3: CASRRSGGPYEQYF; DNA: TGTGCCAGCAGGCGCAGCGGGGGACCCTACGAGCAGTACTTC
D: .; J: TRBJ1-1; length: 15; V: TRBV5-1; size: many; CDR3: CASSLDGGMNTEAFF; DNA: TGCGCCAGCAGCTTGGATGGGGGAATGAACACTGAAGCTTTCTTT
D: .; J: TRBJ1-1; length: 14; V: TRBV5-1; size: many; CDR3: CASSLWQESTEAFF; DNA: TGCGCCAGCAGCTTGTGGCAGGAGTCCACTGAAGCTTTCTTT
D: .; J: TRBJ2-3; length: 12; V: TRBV20-1; size: many; CDR3: CSAHIFTDTQYF; DNA: TGCAGTGCACATATATTCACAGATACGCAGTATTTT
D: TRBD1; J: TRBJ1-4; length: 13; V: TRBV6-4; size: many; CDR3: CASSEGTGLKLFF; DNA: TGTGCCAGCAGTGAGGGGACAGGATTGAAACTGTTTTTT
D: .; J: TRBJ1-5; length: 16; V: TRBV28; size: many; CDR3: CASSRVQGLSNQPQHF; DNA: TGTGCCAGCAGTCGAGTCCAGGGACTTAGCAATCAGCCCCAGCATTTT
D: .; J: TRBJ2-5; length: 14; V: TRBV5-1; size: many; CDR3: CASSLETDQETQYF; DNA: TGCGCCAGCAGCTTGGAAACAGACCAAGAGACCCAGTACTTC
D: TRBD1; J: TRBJ2-7; length: 15; V: TRBV12-3/TRBV12-4; size: .; CDR3: CASSYRRTGDYEQYF; DNA: TGTGCCAGCAGTTACCGCCGGACAGGGGACTACGAGCAGTACTTC
D: .; J: TRBJ1-6; length: 15; V: TRBV7-9; size: many; CDR3: CASSRGAIGDSPLHF; DNA: TGTGCCAGCAGCCGGGGAGCGATCGGGGATTCACCCCTCCACTTT
D: .; J: TRBJ2-2; length: 12; V: TRBV10-2; size: many; CDR3: CASSGAAGELFF; DNA: TGCGCCAGCAGTGGCGCGGCCGGGGAGCTGTTTTTT
D: .; J: TRBJ1-5; length: 15; V: TRBV20-1; size: many; CDR3: CSARELAGVNQPQHF; DNA: TGCAGTGCTAGAGAACTTGCGGGGGTAAATCAGCCCCAGCATTTT